Listed here is a single TCR beta chain. The antigen remains unidentified. This specimen comes from a study of T cell repertoires in cytomegalovirus infection. Study in general: Both a matching HLA type and CMV infection were indicated by public TCR beta signatures.

Germline CDR1 reads SGDLS; CDR2 reads YYNGEE. CDR3 length: 12 amino acids. Trimming shortened V by 3 bases and J by 14 bases, and 17 bases separated the two germline ends. TCRdb reanalysed the reads using MiXCR and keeps one entry per CDR3 protein. This sample has 830,000 or so distinct CDR3 sequences; less than 35% occur once, and the top ten carry around 11%. Overall study findings and caveats: Carriage of CMV together with the relevant HLA was identifiable through cumulative public TCR beta family frequency. In two of eight donors, the top clonotype was HLA-C-restricted CMV-specific.

The chain recombines TRBV9 with TRBJ1-2; D is possibly TRBD1 (5 bases). The origin of this receptor is a human donor in good health (CMV status not recorded). Some clones in this sample may be carry-over from other donors' samples. Source: cultured CD8+ T cells from PBMCs, taken from culture after CMV antigen stimulation. This CDR3 is CASSAGRGGLTF. In nucleotides, the CDR3 is TGTGCCAGCAGCGCCGGACGGGGGGGGTTGACCTTC. Full variable domain (outside the CDR3, taken from reference TRBV9 and TRBJ1-2): DSGVTQTPKHLITATGQRVTLRCSPRSGDLSVYWYQQSLDQGLQFLIQYYNGEERAKGNILERFSAQQFPDLHSELNLSSLELGDSALYFCASSAGRGGLTFGSGTRLTVV.